Below, 20 T cell receptor beta chains from the same sample are listed, as sequenced in a study of CD4 T cells in relation to SARS-CoV-2 and coronaviruses. TCRdb's table, derived via immunoSEQ multiplex PCR, lists solely in-frame clones and lacks some. Altogether 15,000 to 20,000 clones are present, 82% being singletons, with the ten largest covering about 33%. No cognate antigen is known for these TCRs. Before the COVID-19 pandemic, during about 2010-2018, CD4+ T cells were taken from unexposed donors. Isolation of CD4+ T cells took place after nine to ten days in culture. The specimen sequenced was CD4+ T cells from PBMCs, cultured in vitro. The receptor source for this set is a human donor in good health.

The chain carries TRBV7-8 and TRBJ2-7; no definite D call. The CDR3 has 13 amino acids. Trimming removed 3 bases at V and 2 bases at J, with 8 bases between. Germline V lookup: CDR1 SGHVS, CDR2 FQNEAQ. The CDR3 DNA is TGTGCCAGCAGCTTTTGGCAGACCTACGAGCAGTACTTC. Its translation is CASSFWQTYEQYF.

V usage is TRBV9 and J usage is TRBJ1-4; D is undetermined. V was clipped by 0 bases and J by 7 bases, with 10 bases between them. CDR1 and CDR2 from the germline V gene are SGDLS and YYNGEE. CDR3 length: 14 amino acids. The CDR3 sequence is CASSVDGQFEKLFF. The DNA of the CDR3 is TGTGCCAGCAGCGTAGATGGGCAGTTTGAAAAACTGTTTTTT.

The DNA of the CDR3 is TGTGCCAGCAGTCCATTGGACAGGGGCTACGAGCAGTACTTC. Translation gives CASSPLDRGYEQYF. The chain combines TRBV6-2 or TRBV6-3 with TRBJ2-7; TRBD1 aligns across 9 bases. Trimming took 5 bases from V and 3 from J; bases not matched to a gene: 5. CDR1 and CDR2 (germline): MNHEY, SVGEGT. The CDR3 is 14 amino acids.

This clone occurred a few times. The chain employs TRBV28 and TRBJ1-2; D might be TRBD1 (5 bases). V was trimmed by 3 bases and J by 6 bases, leaving 5 bases between them. The CDR3 has 11 residues. Germline V gene data show CDR1 as MDHEN and CDR2 as SYDVKM. This CDR3 reads CASSLGDGYTF. DNA of the CDR3: TGTGCCAGCAGTTTGGGGGATGGCTACACCTTC.

The chain joins TRBV14 to TRBJ1-1, with D hard to call. There are 13 residues in the CDR3. The germline gives CDR1 SGHDN, CDR2 FVKESK. V lost 4 bases and J 0 bases, leaving 6 bases between the germline ends. CDR3 bases: TGTGCCAGCAGCCTCTTGGTGAACACTGAAGCTTTCTTT. Protein: CASSLLVNTEAFF.

The chain recombines TRBV27 with TRBJ2-1; TRBD1 matches at 9 bases. The CDR3 covers 15 residues. V gave up 3 bases and J gave up 6 bases; unmatched junction bases: 6. CDR1 and CDR2 (germline): MNHEY, SMNVEV (reference sequence). CDR3: CASSFRDRVGNEQFF. CDR3 bases: TGTGCCAGCAGTTTCCGGGACAGGGTAGGCAATGAGCAGTTCTTC.

V gene TRBV12-3 or TRBV12-4 combines with J gene TRBJ2-5; no firm D call. V lost 1 base and J 5 bases, leaving 8 bases between the germline ends. The CDR3 is 13 amino acids. The CDR3 loop is CASSLGSLETQYF. Here the CDR3 DNA reads TGTGCCAGCAGTTTAGGGTCTCTGGAGACCCAGTACTTC.

The CDR3 sequence: CATLFPGLAAEQYF. Here the CDR3 DNA reads TGTGCCACACTTTTCCCGGGACTAGCGGCCGAGCAGTACTTC. The J gene is TRBJ2-7, the V gene TRBV6-6; TRBD2 aligns across 11 bases. The CDR3 has 14 amino acids. CDR1 is MNHNY and CDR2 is SVGAGI in the germline V gene (reference sequence). V shed 10 bases and J 6 bases; nucleotides not matched to a gene: 11.

This chain's CDR3 is CASSQGQDQPQHF. The CDR3 nucleotides are TGCGCCAGCAGCCAAGGACAGGATCAGCCCCAGCATTTT. The chain uses TRBV4-3 and TRBJ1-5; maybe TRBD1 (6 bases). CDR1 and CDR2 from the germline V gene are LGHNA and YSLEER. V lost 1 base and J 5 bases, leaving 6 bases between the germline ends. This CDR3 contains 13 residues.

The J gene is TRBJ1-2, the V gene TRBV6-5; TRBD1 might be the D (5 bases). Germline V gene data show CDR1 as MNHEY and CDR2 as SVGAGI. The CDR3 is 13 amino acids. V was clipped by 6 bases and J by 4 bases, with 12 bases between them. The CDR3 sequence: CASRAGSGYGYTF. CDR3 bases: TGTGCCAGCAGGGCAGGGTCGGGCTATGGCTACACCTTC.

The chain joins TRBV2 to TRBJ2-5; no clear D gene. Trimming left V 2 bases short and J 4 bases short, with 11 bases between. CDR3 length equals 14 residues. Per germline, CDR1 SNHLY and CDR2 FYNNEI. The CDR3 loop reads CASSEYRSRETQYF. CDR3 nucleotide sequence: TGTGCCAGCAGTGAATATAGGAGTCGAGAGACCCAGTACTTC.

The chain joins TRBV27 to TRBJ2-2; the match to TRBD1 covers 7 bases. CDR1 MNHEY and CDR2 SMNVEV come from the germline V gene (reference sequence). This CDR3 contains 16 residues. This CDR3 is CAPVHPTGAVTGELFF. CDR3 in DNA: TGTGCGCCAGTACACCCCACAGGGGCGGTCACCGGGGAGCTGTTTTTT.

V gene TRBV5-8 combines with J gene TRBJ1-1, with D perhaps matching TRBD1 (5 bases). CDR1 and CDR2 (germline): SGHTS, YDEGEE. V was clipped by 4 bases and J by 11 bases, with 15 bases between them. This CDR3 contains 12 residues. CDR3 amino acids: CASSLEGRGAFF. The DNA for the CDR3 is TGTGCCAGCAGCCTAGAGGGGCGGGGGGCTTTCTTT.

The chain has TRBV7-8 and TRBJ2-7, with D perhaps assigned TRBD1 or TRBD2 (6 bases each). CDR3 length equals 17 residues. Trimming removed 1 base from V and 7 bases from J, with 23 bases in between. Germline-derived CDR1 and CDR2 are SGHVS and FQNEAQ. The DNA of the CDR3 is TGTGCCAGCAGCTTAGTGCGCGGTATAGCCGGAGGGGGAGAGCAGTACTTC. As protein: CASSLVRGIAGGGEQYF.

The rearrangement uses TRBV24-1 and TRBJ2-7; 9 positions match TRBD1. The CDR3 is made up of 17 amino acids. V trimming: 4 bases; J trimming: 5 bases; junction bases outside the gene matches: 14. Per the germline V gene, CDR1 is KGHDR and CDR2 is SFDVKD. The CDR3 sequence: CATSEFGSGTGKHEQYF. As DNA, the CDR3 is TGTGCCACCAGTGAGTTCGGGTCCGGGACAGGGAAACACGAGCAGTACTTC.

The chain carries TRBV7-2 and TRBJ1-3; D call uncertain. The CDR3 consists of 14 residues. Trimming cost V 7 bases and J 0 bases, with 10 bases left between them. Germline V lookup: CDR1 SGHTA, CDR2 FQGNSA. CDR3 coding DNA: TGTGCCAGCACCCCATTCAGCTCTGGAAACACCATATATTTT. Residues: CASTPFSSGNTIYF.

This rearrangement joins TRBV5-1 to TRBJ2-3, with 11 bases matching TRBD2. Per germline, CDR1 SGHRS and CDR2 YFSETQ. V was clipped by 5 bases and J by 5 bases; unmatched bases: 7. The CDR3 spans 15 residues. CDR3 protein: CASRVAGGFEDTQYF. The CDR3 nucleotides read TGCGCCAGCAGGGTAGCGGGAGGGTTTGAAGATACGCAGTATTTT.

The rearrangement joins TRBV19 to TRBJ2-7, with D unclear. The CDR3 sequence is 13 residues long. The germline V and J ends were trimmed by 3 bases and 6 bases, with 12 bases remaining between them. CDR1 LNHDA and CDR2 SQIVND come from the germline V gene (reference sequence). This chain's CDR3 is CASSISGSREQYF. The CDR3 nucleotides read TGTGCCAGTAGTATTTCAGGATCCCGCGAGCAGTACTTC.

This clone occurred a few times. V usage is TRBV7-2 and J usage is TRBJ2-5; TRBD1 might be the D (6 bases). V gave up 5 bases and J gave up 5 bases, with 18 bases separating them. Germline V gene lookup returns CDR1 SGHTA and CDR2 FQGNSA. The length of the CDR3 is 15 residues. For the CDR3, the DNA is TGTGCCAGCAGCGAAAACTACAGGGTAACGGAGACCCAGTACTTC. Its translation is CASSENYRVTETQYF.

The chain combines TRBV5-1 with TRBJ2-2; 10 bases fit TRBD1. Germline CDR1 SGHRS, CDR2 YFSETQ. The CDR3 is 15 amino acids. The V and J ends lost 6 bases and 6 bases, in that order; junction bases with no gene match: 8. The CDR3 is CASTWTGGSPGELFF. CDR3 DNA sequence: TGCGCCAGCACCTGGACAGGGGGTAGTCCCGGGGAGCTGTTTTTT.